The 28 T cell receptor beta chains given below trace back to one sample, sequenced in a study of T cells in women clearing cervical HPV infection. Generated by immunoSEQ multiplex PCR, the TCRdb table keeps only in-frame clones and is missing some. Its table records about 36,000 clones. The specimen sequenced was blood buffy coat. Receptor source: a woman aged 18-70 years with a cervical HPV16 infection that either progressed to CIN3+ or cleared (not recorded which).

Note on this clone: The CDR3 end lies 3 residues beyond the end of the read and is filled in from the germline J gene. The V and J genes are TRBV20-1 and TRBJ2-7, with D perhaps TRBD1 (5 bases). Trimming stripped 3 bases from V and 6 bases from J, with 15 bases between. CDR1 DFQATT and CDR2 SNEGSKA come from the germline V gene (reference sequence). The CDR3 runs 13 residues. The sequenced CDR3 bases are TGCAGTGCTAGTCAGGGCCGGGCCGGCGAG. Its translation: CSASQGRAGE. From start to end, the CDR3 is CSASQGRAGEQYF.

The CDR3: CSVKGGGHEQYF. Partial CDR3 DNA: TGCAGCGTTAAAGGGGGGGGCCACGAG. The J gene is TRBJ2-7, the V gene TRBV29-1, with TRBD2 as a possible D gene (7 bases). The CDR3 is cut off 3 residues early in the read; its end comes from the germline J gene. Per germline, CDR1 SQVTM and CDR2 ANQGSEA. Trimming left V 5 bases short and J 5 bases short, with 13 bases between. The CDR3 is 12 residues long.

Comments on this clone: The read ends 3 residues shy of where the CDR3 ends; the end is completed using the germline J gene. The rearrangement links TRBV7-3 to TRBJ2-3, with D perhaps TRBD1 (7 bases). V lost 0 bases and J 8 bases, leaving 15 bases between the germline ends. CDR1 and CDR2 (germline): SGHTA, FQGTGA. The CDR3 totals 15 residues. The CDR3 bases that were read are TGTGCCAGCAGCTTAACGGGCGGACAGGAGGGTACG. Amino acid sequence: CASSLTGGQEGT. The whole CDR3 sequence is CASSLTGGQEGTQYF. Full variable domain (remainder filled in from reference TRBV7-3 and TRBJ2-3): GAGVSQTPSNKVTEKGKYVELRCDPISGHTALYWYRQSLGQGPEFLIYFQGTGAADDSGLPNDRFFAVRPEGSVSTLKIQRTERGDSAVYLCASSLTGGQEGTQYFGPGTRLTVL.

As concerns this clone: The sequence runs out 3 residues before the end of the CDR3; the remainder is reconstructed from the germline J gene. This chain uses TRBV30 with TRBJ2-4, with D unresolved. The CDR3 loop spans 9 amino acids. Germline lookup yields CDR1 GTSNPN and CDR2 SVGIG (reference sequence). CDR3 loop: CAWGSGQYF. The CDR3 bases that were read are TGTGCCTGGGGTAGTGGT. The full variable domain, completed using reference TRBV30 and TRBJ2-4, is SQTIHQWPATLVQPVGSPLSLECTVEGTSNPNLYWYRQAAGRGLQLLFYSVGIGQISSEVPQNLSASRPQDRQFILSSKKLLLSDSGFYLCAWGSGQYFGAGTRLSVL.

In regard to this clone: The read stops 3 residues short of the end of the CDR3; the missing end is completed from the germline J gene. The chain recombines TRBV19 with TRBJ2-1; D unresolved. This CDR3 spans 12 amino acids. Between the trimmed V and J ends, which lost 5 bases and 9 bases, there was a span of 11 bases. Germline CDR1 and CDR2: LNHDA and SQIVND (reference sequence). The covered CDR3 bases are TGTGCCAGTAGTCCCACAAGAGGTGAG. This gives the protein CASSPTRGE. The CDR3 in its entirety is CASSPTRGEQFF.

This CDR3 is CASSPGQGEQPQHF. The covered CDR3 bases are TGTGCCAGCTCACCAGGACAGGGGGAACAGCCC. This chain joins TRBV18 and TRBJ1-5, with TRBD1 matching 10 bases. The CDR3 end lies 3 residues beyond the end of the read and is filled in from the germline J gene. The J segment lost 7 bases and the V segment lost 2 bases, leaving 2 bases of the junction unmatched. Germline lookup yields CDR1 KGHSH and CDR2 LQKENI. The CDR3 consists of 14 residues.

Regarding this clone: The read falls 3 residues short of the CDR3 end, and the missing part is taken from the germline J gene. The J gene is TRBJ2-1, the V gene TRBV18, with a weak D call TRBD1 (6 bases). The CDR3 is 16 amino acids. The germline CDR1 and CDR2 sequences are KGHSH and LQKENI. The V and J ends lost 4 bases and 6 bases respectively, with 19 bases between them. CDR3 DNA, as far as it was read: TGTGCCAGCTCACGAATCCGGGACACTCCTTCCAATGAG. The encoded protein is CASSRIRDTPSNE. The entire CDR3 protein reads CASSRIRDTPSNEQFF.

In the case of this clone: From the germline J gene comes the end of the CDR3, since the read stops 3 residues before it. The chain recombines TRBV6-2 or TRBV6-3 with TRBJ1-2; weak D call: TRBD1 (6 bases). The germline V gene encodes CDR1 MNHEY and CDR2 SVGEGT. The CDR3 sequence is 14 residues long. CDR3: CASALRGGLSDYTF. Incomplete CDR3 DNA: TGTGCCAGCGCTCTGCGGGGGGGCCTGAGTGAC.

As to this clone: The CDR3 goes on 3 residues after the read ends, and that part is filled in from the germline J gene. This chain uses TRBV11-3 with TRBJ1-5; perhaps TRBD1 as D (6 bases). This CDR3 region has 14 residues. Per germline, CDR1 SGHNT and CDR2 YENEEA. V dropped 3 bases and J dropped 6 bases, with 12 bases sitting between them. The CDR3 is CASSLGGGSQPQHF. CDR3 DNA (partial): TGTGCCAGCAGCTTGGGGGGGGGCAGTCAGCCC.

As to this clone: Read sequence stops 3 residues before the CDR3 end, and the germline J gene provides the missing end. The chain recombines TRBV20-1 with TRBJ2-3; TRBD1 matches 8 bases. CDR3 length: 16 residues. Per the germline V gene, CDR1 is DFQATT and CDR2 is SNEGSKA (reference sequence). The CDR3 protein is CSAPEGQGASWETQYF. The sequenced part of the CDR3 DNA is TGCAGTGCCCCTGAGGGGCAGGGGGCGAGTTGGGAGACG.

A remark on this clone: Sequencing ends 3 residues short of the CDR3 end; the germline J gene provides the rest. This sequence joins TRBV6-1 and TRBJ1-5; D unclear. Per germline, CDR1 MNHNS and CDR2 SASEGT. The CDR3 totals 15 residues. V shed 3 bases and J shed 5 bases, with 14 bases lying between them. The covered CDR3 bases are TGTGCCAGCAGTGAGAACAGCCTCTCAGATCAGCCC. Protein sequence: CASSENSLSDQP. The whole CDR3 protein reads CASSENSLSDQPQHF.

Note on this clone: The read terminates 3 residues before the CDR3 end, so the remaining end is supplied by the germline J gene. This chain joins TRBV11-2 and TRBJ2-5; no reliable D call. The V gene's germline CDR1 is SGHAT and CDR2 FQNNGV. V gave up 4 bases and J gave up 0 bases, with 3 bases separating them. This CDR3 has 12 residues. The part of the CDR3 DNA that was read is TGTGCCAGCAGCTCGTACCAAGAGACC. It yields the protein CASSSYQET. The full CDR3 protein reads CASSSYQETQYF.

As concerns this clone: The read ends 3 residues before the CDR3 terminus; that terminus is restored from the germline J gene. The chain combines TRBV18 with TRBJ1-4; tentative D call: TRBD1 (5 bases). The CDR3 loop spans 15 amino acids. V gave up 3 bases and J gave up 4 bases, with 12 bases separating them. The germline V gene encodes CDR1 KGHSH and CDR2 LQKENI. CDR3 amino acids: CASSPRRGDNEKLFF. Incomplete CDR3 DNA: TGTGCCAGCTCACCGCGAAGGGGAGATAATGAAAAA.

The covered CDR3 bases are TGTGCCAGCAGCTTGCTCGGCTACGAG. It encodes CASSLLGYE. The entire CDR3 protein reads CASSLLGYEQYF. V is TRBV7-9 and J is TRBJ2-7; D is unresolved. The sequence runs out 3 residues before the end of the CDR3; the remainder is reconstructed from the germline J gene. The CDR3 length is 12 residues. The germline V gene encodes CDR1 SEHNR and CDR2 FQNEAQ (reference sequence). V was clipped by 3 bases and J by 3 bases, with 6 bases between them.

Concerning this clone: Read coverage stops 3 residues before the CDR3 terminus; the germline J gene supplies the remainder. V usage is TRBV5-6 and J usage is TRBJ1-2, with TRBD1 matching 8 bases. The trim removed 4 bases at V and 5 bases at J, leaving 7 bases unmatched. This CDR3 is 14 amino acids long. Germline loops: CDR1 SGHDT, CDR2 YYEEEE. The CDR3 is CASSPKDREYGYTF. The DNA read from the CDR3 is TGTGCCAGCAGCCCTAAGGACAGGGAGTATGGC.

The CDR3 sequence: CASSVAGIGINIQYF. CDR3 DNA, as far as it was read: TGTGCCAGCAGTGTGGCAGGGATTGGGATAAACATT. This sequence joins TRBV6-1 and TRBJ2-4; a possible D gene is TRBD1 (5 bases). The sequenced fragment ends 3 residues before the CDR3 boundary, so the rest is inferred from the germline J gene. Per germline, CDR1 MNHNS and CDR2 SASEGT. CDR3 length equals 15 residues. V lost 4 bases to trimming and J lost 6 bases, with 16 bases between them.

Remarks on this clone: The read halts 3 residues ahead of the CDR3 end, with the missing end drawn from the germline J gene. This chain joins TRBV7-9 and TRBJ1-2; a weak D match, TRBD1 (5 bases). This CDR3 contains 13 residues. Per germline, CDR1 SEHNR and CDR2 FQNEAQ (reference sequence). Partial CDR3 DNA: TGTGCCAGCAGTCCCCGGGGGGTAGAGGGC. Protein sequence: CASSPRGVEG. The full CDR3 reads CASSPRGVEGYTF. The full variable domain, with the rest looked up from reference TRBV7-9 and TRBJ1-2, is DTGVSQNPRHKITKRGQNVTFRCDPISEHNRLYWYRQTLGQGPEFLTYFQNEAQLEKSRLLSDRFSAERPKGSFSTLEIQRTEQGDSAMYLCASSPRGVEGYTFGSGTRLTVV.

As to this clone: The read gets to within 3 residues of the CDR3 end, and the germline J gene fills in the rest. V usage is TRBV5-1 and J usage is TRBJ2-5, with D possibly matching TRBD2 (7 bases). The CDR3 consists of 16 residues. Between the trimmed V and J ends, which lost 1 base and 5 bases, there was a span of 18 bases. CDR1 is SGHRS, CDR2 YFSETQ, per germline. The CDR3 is CASSLMGGGAGETQYF. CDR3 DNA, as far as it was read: TGCGCCAGCAGCTTGATGGGCGGGGGCGCGGGGGAGACC.

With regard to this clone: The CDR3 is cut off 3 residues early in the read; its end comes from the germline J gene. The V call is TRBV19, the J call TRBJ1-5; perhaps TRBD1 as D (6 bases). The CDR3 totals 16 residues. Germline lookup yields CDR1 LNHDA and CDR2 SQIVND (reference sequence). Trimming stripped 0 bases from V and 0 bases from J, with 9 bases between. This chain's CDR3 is CASSIDQGISNQPQHF. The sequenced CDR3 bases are TGTGCCAGTAGTATAGATCAGGGGATTAGCAATCAGCCC.

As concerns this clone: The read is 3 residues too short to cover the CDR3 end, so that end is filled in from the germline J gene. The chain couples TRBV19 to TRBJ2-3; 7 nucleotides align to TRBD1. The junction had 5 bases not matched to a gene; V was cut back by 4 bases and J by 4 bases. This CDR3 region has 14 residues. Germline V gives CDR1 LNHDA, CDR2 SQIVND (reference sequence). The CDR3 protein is CASSKQGSADTQYF. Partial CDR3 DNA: TGTGCCAGTAGTAAACAGGGGAGCGCAGATACG.

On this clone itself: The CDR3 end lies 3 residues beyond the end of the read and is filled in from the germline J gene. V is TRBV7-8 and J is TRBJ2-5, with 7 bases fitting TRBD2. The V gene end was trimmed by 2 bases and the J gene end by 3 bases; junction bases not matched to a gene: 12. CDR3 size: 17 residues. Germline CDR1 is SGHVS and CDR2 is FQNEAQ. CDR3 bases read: TGTGCCAGCAGCTTAACGCCTAGCGGTGGGAGAGAAGAGACC. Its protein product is CASSLTPSGGREET. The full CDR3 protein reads CASSLTPSGGREETQYF.

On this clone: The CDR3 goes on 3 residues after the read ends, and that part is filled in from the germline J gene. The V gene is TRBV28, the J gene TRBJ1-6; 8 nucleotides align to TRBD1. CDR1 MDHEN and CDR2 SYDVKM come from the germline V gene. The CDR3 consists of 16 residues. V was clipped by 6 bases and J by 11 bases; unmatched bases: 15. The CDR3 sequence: CASRGGQGARATPLHF. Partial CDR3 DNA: TGTGCCAGCAGGGGGGGTCAGGGGGCTAGGGCGACACCC.

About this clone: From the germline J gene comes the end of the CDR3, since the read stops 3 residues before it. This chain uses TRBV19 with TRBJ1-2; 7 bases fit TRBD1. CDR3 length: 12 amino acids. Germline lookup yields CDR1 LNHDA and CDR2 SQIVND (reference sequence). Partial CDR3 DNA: TGTGCCAGTACCAGAACCGGGACAGAC. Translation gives CASTRTGTD. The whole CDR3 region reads CASTRTGTDYTF. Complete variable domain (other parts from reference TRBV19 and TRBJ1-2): DGGITQSPKYLFRKEGQNVTLSCEQNLNHDAMYWYRQDPGQGLRLIYYSQIVNDFQKGDIAEGYSVSREKKESFPLTVTSAQKNPTAFYLCASTRTGTDYTFGSGTRLTVV.

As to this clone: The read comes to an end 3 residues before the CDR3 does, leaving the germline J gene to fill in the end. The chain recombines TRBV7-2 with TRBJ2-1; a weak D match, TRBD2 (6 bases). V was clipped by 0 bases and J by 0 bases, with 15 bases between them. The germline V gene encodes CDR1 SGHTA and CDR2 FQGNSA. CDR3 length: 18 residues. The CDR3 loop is CASSLANTRGGSYNEQFF. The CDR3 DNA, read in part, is TGTGCCAGCAGCTTAGCGAACACACGGGGAGGCTCCTACAATGAG.

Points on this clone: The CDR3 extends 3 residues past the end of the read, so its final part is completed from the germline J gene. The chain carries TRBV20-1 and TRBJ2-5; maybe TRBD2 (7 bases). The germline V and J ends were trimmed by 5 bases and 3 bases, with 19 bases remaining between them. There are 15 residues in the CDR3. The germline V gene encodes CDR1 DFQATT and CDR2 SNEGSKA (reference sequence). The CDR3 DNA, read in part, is TGCAGTGCTGGCCCTAGGGGGGGCAAGAAAGAGACC. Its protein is CSAGPRGGKKET. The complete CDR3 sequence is CSAGPRGGKKETQYF.

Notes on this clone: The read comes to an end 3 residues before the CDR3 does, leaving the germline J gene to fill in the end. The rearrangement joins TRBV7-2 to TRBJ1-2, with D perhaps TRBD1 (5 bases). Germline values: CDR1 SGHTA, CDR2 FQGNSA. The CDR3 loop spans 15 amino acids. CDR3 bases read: TGTGCCAGCAGCTTGGCCAGCGGGGGGTCAGATACC. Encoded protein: CASSLASGGSDT. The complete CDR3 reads CASSLASGGSDTYTF.

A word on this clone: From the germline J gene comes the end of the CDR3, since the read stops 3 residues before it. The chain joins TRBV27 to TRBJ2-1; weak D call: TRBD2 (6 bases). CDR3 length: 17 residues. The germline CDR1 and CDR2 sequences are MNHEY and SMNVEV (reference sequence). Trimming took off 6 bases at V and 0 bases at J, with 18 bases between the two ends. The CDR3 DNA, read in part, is TGTGCCAGCAGGAACTCCGGGACTCCTCTCTCCTACAATGAG. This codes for CASRNSGTPLSYNE. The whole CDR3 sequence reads CASRNSGTPLSYNEQFF.

CDR3 protein: CASSRNTGSGWETQYF. The sequenced CDR3 bases are TGTGCCAGTAGTAGAAATACAGGGTCGGGGTGGGAGACC. This chain uses TRBV19 with TRBJ2-5; TRBD1 is a possible D gene (6 bases). The read finishes 3 residues shy of the CDR3 end, and the germline J gene is used to complete it. This CDR3 region has 16 residues. Germline-derived CDR1 and CDR2 are LNHDA and SQIVND (reference sequence). V dropped 4 bases and J dropped 5 bases, with 20 bases sitting between them.